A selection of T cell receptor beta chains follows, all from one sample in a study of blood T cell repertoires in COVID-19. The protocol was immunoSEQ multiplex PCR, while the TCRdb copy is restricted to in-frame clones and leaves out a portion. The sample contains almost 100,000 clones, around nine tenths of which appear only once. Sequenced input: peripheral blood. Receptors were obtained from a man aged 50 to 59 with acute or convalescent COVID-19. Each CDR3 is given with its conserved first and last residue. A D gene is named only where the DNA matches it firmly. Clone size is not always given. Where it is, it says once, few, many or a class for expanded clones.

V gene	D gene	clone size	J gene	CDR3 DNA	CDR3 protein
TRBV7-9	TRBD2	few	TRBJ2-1	TGTGCCAGCAGCTTAGGACTAGCGGGAGGATGGCAGTTCTTC	CASSLGLAGGWQFF
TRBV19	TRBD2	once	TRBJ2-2	TGTGCCAGTAGTACACTAGCGGGAGTAACCGGGGAGCTGTTTTTT	CASSTLAGVTGELFF
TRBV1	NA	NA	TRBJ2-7	TGCACCAGCAGCGGGAGGTTGTCCTACGAGCAGTACTTC	CTSSGRLSYEQYF
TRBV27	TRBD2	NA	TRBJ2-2	TGTGCCAGCAGGACCTTTCTAGCGGGGAACACCGGGGAGCTGTTTTTT	CASRTFLAGNTGELFF
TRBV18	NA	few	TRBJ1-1	TGTGCCAGCTCACTGTCGGTTGGCACTGAAGCTTTCTTT	CASSLSVGTEAFF
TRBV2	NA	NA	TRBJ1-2	TGTGCCAGCAGTGCAAGGGGCTATGGCTACACCTTC	CASSARGYGYTF
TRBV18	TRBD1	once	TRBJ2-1	TGTGCCAGCTCAGGACAGGGAGCCTACAATGAGCAGTTCTTC	CASSGQGAYNEQFF
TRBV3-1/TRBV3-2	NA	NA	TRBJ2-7	TGTGCCAGCCGGGTGGGCTACGAGCAGTACTTC	CASRVGYEQYF
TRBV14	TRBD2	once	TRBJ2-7	TGTGCCAGCTCGGTTCGGGAGGTCCCCCACGAGCAGTACTTC	CASSVREVPHEQYF
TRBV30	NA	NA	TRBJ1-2	TGTGCCTGGAGTATTCTGCAGACTTATGGCTACACCTTC	CAWSILQTYGYTF
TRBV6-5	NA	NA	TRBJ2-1	TGTGCCAGCAGTTACAGAGGGAAGCAGTTCTTC	CASSYRGKQFF
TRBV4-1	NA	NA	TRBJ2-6	TGCGCCAGCAGCCAATCTACCAGGGAACGCAACGTCCTGACTTTC	CASSQSTRERNVLTF
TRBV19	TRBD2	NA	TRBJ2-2	TGTGCCAGTAGTATCGCGGGGGGCAGACTGGCCGGGGAGCTGTTTTTT	CASSIAGGRLAGELFF
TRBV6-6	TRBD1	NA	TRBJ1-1	TGTGCCAGCAGCCCGACAGGGGTACTCACTGAAGCTTTCTTT	CASSPTGVLTEAFF
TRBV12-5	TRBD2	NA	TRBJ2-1	TGTGCTAGTGGTTTGGTAAGCGGGAGGGTCAGGGGTGAGCAGTTCTTC	CASGLVSGRVRGEQFF
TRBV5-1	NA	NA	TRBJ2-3	TGCGCCAGCAGCTTGGCCTCCAGGAGCACAGATACGCAGTATTTT	CASSLASRSTDTQYF
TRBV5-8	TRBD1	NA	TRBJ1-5	TGTGCCAGCAGCTTGCCCGGGACAGACGATCAGCCCCAGCATTTT	CASSLPGTDDQPQHF
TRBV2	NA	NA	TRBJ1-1	TGTGCCAGCAGTACAGGGTACACTGAAGCTTTCTTT	CASSTGYTEAFF
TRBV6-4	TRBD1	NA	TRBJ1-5	TGTGCCAGCAGTGAGCAAACAGGGGGGGTTAGGAGGCAGCCCCAGCATTTT	CASSEQTGGVRRQPQHF
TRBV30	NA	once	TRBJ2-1	TGTGCCTGGAGTGGGTTAGTTGGTCTCGTGCAGTTCTTC	CAWSGLVGLVQFF
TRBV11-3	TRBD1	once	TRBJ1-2	TGTGCCAGCAGCTTCTTACAGGGGGACTATGGCTACACCTTC	CASSFLQGDYGYTF
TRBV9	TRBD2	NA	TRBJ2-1	TGTGCCAGCAGCGTAGGAGGTAGGGTTAGCGGGGGGAATGAGCAGTTCTTC	CASSVGGRVSGGNEQFF
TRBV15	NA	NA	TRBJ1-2	TGTGCCACCAGCAGACTCGACACTAACTATGGCTACACCTTC	CATSRLDTNYGYTF
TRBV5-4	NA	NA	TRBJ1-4	TGTGCCAGCAGCTTGGGCGGAGCAACTAATGAAAAACTGTTTTTT	CASSLGGATNEKLFF
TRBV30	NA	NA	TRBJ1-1	TGTGCCTGGAGTGTAATCAGTAACACTGAAGCTTTCTTT	CAWSVISNTEAFF
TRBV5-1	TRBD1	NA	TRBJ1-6	TGCGCCAGCAGCTTGGAGGGACAGAATAATTCACCCCTCCACTTT	CASSLEGQNNSPLHF
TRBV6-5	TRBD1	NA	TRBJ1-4	TGTGCCAGCAGTAGCCGACAGGGGGCGGGTGAAAAACTGTTTTTT	CASSSRQGAGEKLFF
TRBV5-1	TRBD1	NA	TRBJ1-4	TGCGCCAGCAGCTTGGGACAGGGTAATGAAAAACTGTTTTTT	CASSLGQGNEKLFF
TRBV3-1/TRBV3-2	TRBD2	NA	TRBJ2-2	TGTGCCAGCAGCCAAGGGCTAGCGGTGAACACCGGGGAGCTGTTTTTT	CASSQGLAVNTGELFF
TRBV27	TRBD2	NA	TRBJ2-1	TGTGCCAGCAGTTTACTAGCGGGAAATGAGCAGTTCTTC	CASSLLAGNEQFF
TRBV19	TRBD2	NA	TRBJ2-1	TGTGCCAGTAGCTTGTTTAGCGGGGGAATTAATGAGCAGTTCTTC	CASSLFSGGINEQFF
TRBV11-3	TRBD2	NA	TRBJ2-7	TGTGCCAGCAGCCCCGGACTAGTAGGAGGCTACGAGCAGTACTTC	CASSPGLVGGYEQYF
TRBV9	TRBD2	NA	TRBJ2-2	TGTGCCAGCAGCGTTTTCGATGGACTAGCGGGAGGGCCCTCCACCGGGGAGCTGTTTTTT	CASSVFDGLAGGPSTGELFF